This TCR beta chain was observed in a study of cytomegalovirus exposure and HLA in healthy donors listed by TCRdb under 2017. Regarding the research as a whole: According to a later analysis, one platform produced both the 110 or so validation repertoires and the 670 or so repertoires of the first cohort. To predict cytomegalovirus infection status, the study combined high-throughput TCR immunosequencing, statistical association of individual TCRs with disease status, and machine learning. The study was designed to test whether signatures of past pathogen exposure could be identified by cataloging public T cell receptors. Besides the first cohort of around 670 subjects, a separate validation cohort made up of around 120 different subjects was used.

The study at large found these results: A later analysis found that TCRs clustered in the first cohort also tended to co-occur in the roughly 120 validation repertoires, with 94% of cluster scores above 0. Cytomegalovirus status was reported to be diagnosed by the classifier with high specificity and sensitivity in both the original and validation cohorts. While some public TCRs were present in many individuals, most TCR sequences turned up only very rarely across donors. A total of fewer than 200 TCR beta chains were listed by the study as associated with cytomegalovirus. The authors suggested that the approach could potentially be generalized to other disease states and immunological phenotypes. The validation cohort had no HLA typing available for a later analysis, so co-occurrence within that cohort was assessed over all 120 or so repertoires. In vitro tests confirmed that three of the cytomegalovirus-associated TCR beta chains recognize cytomegalovirus antigens.

Deletion took 1 base off V and 2 bases off J, with a span of 8 bases between the germline ends. Via the germline V gene, CDR1 is SGHDT and CDR2 YYEEEE. Counted from cysteine to phenylalanine, this CDR3 has 14 amino acids. Here the CDR3 DNA is all that survives: 42 bases in frame from base 1. The donors belonged to the validation cohort of over a hundred subjects, which was separate from the 666-subject first cohort. The method behind the library was the immunoSEQ multiplex PCR assay. Per the source publication's procedure: A statistical classification framework was built to diagnose cytomegalovirus status from the catalog of TCR beta chain sequences. TCRdb took over this immuneACCESS table, retaining in-frame rearrangements with V and J assigned. Such tables are incomplete; in checked studies, under half of the missing clones stem from an unresolved V gene, and the remainder is unexplained. The D gene and trimming were derived from the DNA, and the V and J assignments and clone size from that table. The table for this sample lists some 130,000 clones; about nine tenths of them were counted only once. The top ten hold less than 3% of the sample.

With respect to this clone: The antigen it recognizes is unknown. Base qualities were left out, and no much larger clone turns up one base away.

What was sequenced was PBMCs. This clonotype was sampled from a man younger than 35 in good health and CMV-seronegative. The V and J segments used are TRBV5-6 and TRBJ2-3, with no confident D gene call. CDR3 reads: CASSLSGVTDTQYF. The DNA is as follows: TGTGCCAGCAGCTTGAGTGGAGTCACAGATACGCAGTATTTT.